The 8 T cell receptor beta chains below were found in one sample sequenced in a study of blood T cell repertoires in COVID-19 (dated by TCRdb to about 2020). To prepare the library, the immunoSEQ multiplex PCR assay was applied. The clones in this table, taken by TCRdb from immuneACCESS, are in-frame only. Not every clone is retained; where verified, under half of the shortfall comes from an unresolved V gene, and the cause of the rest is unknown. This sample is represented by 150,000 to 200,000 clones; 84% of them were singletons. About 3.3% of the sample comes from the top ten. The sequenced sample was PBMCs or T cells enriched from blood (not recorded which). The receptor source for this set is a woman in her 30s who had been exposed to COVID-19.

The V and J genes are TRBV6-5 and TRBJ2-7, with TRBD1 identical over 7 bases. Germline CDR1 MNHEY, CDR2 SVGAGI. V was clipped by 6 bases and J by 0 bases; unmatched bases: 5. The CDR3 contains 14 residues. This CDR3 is CASRGTVNSYEQYF. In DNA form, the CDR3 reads TGTGCCAGCAGAGGGACAGTGAACTCCTACGAGCAGTACTTC.

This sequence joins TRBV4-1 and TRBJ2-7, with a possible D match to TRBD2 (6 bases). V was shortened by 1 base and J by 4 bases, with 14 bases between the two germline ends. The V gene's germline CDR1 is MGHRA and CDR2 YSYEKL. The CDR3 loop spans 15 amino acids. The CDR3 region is CASSQATGLEYEQYF. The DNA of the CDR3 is TGCGCCAGCAGCCAAGCAACGGGACTCGAGTACGAGCAGTACTTC.

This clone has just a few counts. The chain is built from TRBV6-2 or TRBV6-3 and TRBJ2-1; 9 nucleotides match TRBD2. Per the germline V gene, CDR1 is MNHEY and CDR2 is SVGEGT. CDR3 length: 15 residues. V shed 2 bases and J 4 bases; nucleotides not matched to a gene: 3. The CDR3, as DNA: TGTGCCAGCAGTTACCTAGCGGGGTTATACAATGAGCAGTTCTTC. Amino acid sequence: CASSYLAGLYNEQFF.

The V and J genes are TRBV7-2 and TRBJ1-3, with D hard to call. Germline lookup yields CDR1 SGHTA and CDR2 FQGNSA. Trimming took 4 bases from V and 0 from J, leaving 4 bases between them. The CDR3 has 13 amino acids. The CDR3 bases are TGTGCCAGCAGCTCTAGCTCTGGAAACACCATATATTTT. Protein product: CASSSSSGNTIYF.

The CDR3 sequence is CASSLFGQGLTDTQYF. CDR3 sequence (DNA): TGTGCCAGCAGCTTATTTGGACAGGGGCTCACAGATACGCAGTATTTT. The chain couples TRBV7-2 to TRBJ2-3; 9 bases align to TRBD1. There are 16 residues in the CDR3. The V segment lost 2 bases and the J segment 2 bases; nucleotides outside the gene matches: 5. CDR1 is SGHTA and CDR2 is FQGNSA in the germline V gene. Full variable domain (missing parts from reference TRBV7-2 and TRBJ2-3): GAGVSQSPSNKVTEKGKDVELRCDPISGHTALYWYRQSLGQGLEFLIYFQGNSAPDKSGLPSDRFSAERTGGSVSTLTIQRTQQEDSAVYLCASSLFGQGLTDTQYFGPGTRLTVL.

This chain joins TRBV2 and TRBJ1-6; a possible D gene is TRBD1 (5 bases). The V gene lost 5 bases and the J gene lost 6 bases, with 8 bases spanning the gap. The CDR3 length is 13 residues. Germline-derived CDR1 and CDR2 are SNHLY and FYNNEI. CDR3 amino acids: CASSTGGNSPLHF. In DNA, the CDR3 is TGTGCCAGCAGTACGGGGGGTAATTCACCCCTCCACTTT.

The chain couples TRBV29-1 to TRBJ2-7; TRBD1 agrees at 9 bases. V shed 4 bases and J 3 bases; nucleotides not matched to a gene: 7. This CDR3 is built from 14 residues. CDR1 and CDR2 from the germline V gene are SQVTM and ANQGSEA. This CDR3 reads CSVVVPTGGYEQYF. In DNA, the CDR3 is TGCAGCGTTGTGGTGCCGACAGGGGGCTACGAGCAGTACTTC.

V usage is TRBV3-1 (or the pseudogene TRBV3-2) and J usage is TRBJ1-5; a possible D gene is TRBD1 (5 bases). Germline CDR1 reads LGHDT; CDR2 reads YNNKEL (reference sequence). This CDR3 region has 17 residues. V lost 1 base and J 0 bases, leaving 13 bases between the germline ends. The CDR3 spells CASSQVGNRNSNQPQHF. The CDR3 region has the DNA TGTGCCAGCAGCCAAGTGGGGAACAGGAATAGCAATCAGCCCCAGCATTTT.